One sample yielded the 16 T cell receptor beta chains listed below, sequenced in a study of cytomegalovirus exposure and HLA in healthy donors. Both 60 Vbeta primers and 13 Jbeta primers went into the PCR. The table came from immunoSEQ multiplex PCR; TCRdb's copy has only in-frame clones and leaves some out. The table lists some 150,000 clones, over 75% of them singletons, with roughly 0.68% in the top ten. The source material was PBMCs. The receptors were sampled from a male donor in good health and CMV-seronegative.

The J gene is TRBJ2-3, the V gene TRBV6-6, with TRBD1 as a possible D gene (5 bases). This CDR3 spans 16 amino acids. CDR1 and CDR2 from the germline V gene are MNHNY and SVGAGI (reference sequence). V lost 2 bases to trimming and J lost 4 bases, with 16 bases between them. The CDR3 DNA reads as TGTGCCAGCAGTTACGTGGCGACGATAGGGGCAGATACGCAGTATTTT. Translated: CASSYVATIGADTQYF.

This chain links TRBV9 with TRBJ2-7, with 9 positions matching TRBD2. J lost 3 bases, V lost 0 bases, and 4 bases had no gene match. There are 15 residues in the CDR3. CDR1 is SGDLS, CDR2 YYNGEE, per germline. The CDR3 DNA follows: TGTGCCAGCAGCGTAGGATCTAGCGGGAACTACGAGCAGTACTTC. It is translated as CASSVGSSGNYEQYF.

The chain joins TRBV7-2 to TRBJ1-5; D may be TRBD1 (6 bases). CDR1 is SGHTA, CDR2 FQGNSA, per germline. The length of the CDR3 is 15 residues. V was trimmed by 5 bases and J by 6 bases, leaving 17 bases between them. The CDR3 nucleotides are TGTGCCAGCAGCCCGGGGAGGGGAGGGGGTCAGCCCCAGCATTTT. This sequence encodes CASSPGRGGGQPQHF.

This chain links TRBV6-1 with TRBJ2-1; D may be TRBD2 (5 bases). The CDR3 has 15 amino acids. The V end was cut by 7 bases, the J end by 1 base, with 14 bases between. Germline V CDR1 and CDR2: MNHNS, SASEGT. This CDR3 is CASKISVGSYNEQFF. The CDR3 coding sequence is TGTGCCAGCAAGATTAGCGTCGGGTCCTACAATGAGCAGTTCTTC.

The V call is TRBV5-1, the J call TRBJ1-1, with D perhaps matching TRBD1 (5 bases). Per the germline V gene, CDR1 is SGHRS and CDR2 is YFSETQ. Trimming pared 4 bases from V and 6 bases from J, leaving 16 bases between. The CDR3 length is 14 residues. CDR3 in DNA: TGCGCCAGCAGCACGGACGGCCAGGGCGCTGAAGCTTTCTTT. Amino acid sequence: CASSTDGQGAEAFF.

This clone has just a few counts. The chain combines TRBV27 with TRBJ1-5; D gene uncertain. Trimming removed 5 bases at V and 2 bases at J, with 16 bases between. Per the germline V gene, CDR1 is MNHEY and CDR2 is SMNVEV (reference sequence). The CDR3 contains 16 residues. The DNA of the CDR3 is TGTGCCAGCAGTGAAGGAGGCCATTGGGGCAATCAGCCCCAGCATTTT. Its protein product is CASSEGGHWGNQPQHF.

J is TRBJ2-7 and V is TRBV11-2, with 9 bases aligning to TRBD1. CDR1 is SGHAT and CDR2 is FQNNGV in the germline V gene. Losses at the gene ends were 5 bases for V and 4 bases for J; bases not matched to a gene: 9. CDR3 length: 15 amino acids. The chain's CDR3 is CASSPTFGQGYEQYF. CDR3 bases: TGTGCCAGCAGCCCAACATTCGGACAGGGGTACGAGCAGTACTTC.

V usage is TRBV14 and J usage is TRBJ2-7; the match to TRBD1 covers 9 bases. The V segment lost 5 bases and the J segment 0 bases; nucleotides outside the gene matches: 5. The CDR3 sequence is 15 residues long. Germline V lookup: CDR1 SGHDN, CDR2 FVKESK. The chain's CDR3 is CASSLDRGLSYEQYF. The CDR3 nucleotides are TGTGCCAGCAGCTTGGACAGGGGCCTCTCCTACGAGCAGTACTTC.

In DNA, the CDR3 is TGTGCCAGCAGCTCAAGCGGGAGGCAGTTCTTC. Amino acids: CASSSSGRQFF. V is TRBV7-2 and J is TRBJ2-1; 8 bases map to TRBD2. The CDR3 totals 11 residues. Germline V lookup: CDR1 SGHTA, CDR2 FQGNSA. J was trimmed by 12 bases and V by 4 bases; bases with no gene match: 2.

Remarks on this clone: A junction end diverges from the germline sequence, so it may reflect a read error. The chain has TRBV7-9 and TRBJ2-7; the D gene is possibly TRBD1 (5 bases). CDR1 is SEHNR and CDR2 is FQNEAQ in the germline V gene (reference sequence). The CDR3 spans 14 residues. In DNA, the CDR3 is TGTTCCAGCAGCCCAGGGCCTTCGCCCTACGAGCAGTACTTC. Translating gives CSSSPGPSPYEQYF.

This chain links TRBV7-3 with TRBJ2-5; D is unclear. CDR1 is SGHTA and CDR2 is FQGTGA in the germline V gene. This CDR3 is built from 13 residues. V lost 5 bases and J 2 bases, leaving 9 bases between the germline ends. In DNA form, the CDR3 reads TGTGCCAGCAGCCAGACACCACAAGAGACCCAGTACTTC. As protein: CASSQTPQETQYF.

The gene calls are TRBV5-6 and TRBJ1-2, with 9 bases aligning to TRBD1. The CDR3 length is 16 residues. V lost 1 base and J lost 2; bases outside the gene matches: 6. In germline, CDR1 is SGHDT, CDR2 YYEEEE. The CDR3 DNA sequence: TGTGCCAGCAGCTTGTTGGGACAGGGTGCGAACTATGGCTACACCTTC. Protein product: CASSLLGQGANYGYTF.

V usage is TRBV2 and J usage is TRBJ2-7; 8 bases fit TRBD1. From germline, CDR1 is SNHLY and CDR2 FYNNEI. The CDR3 has 13 amino acids. V lost 5 bases to trimming and J lost 2 bases; unmatched junction nucleotides: 2. CDR3 DNA sequence: TGTGCCAGCAGTCAACAGGGGGCCTACGAGCAGTACTTC. Amino acids: CASSQQGAYEQYF. The variable domain in full, completed from reference TRBV2 and TRBJ2-7, reads EPEVTQTPSHQVTQMGQEVILRCVPISNHLYFYWYRQILGQKVEFLVSFYNNEISEKSEIFDDQFSVERPDGSNFTLKIRSTKLEDSAMYFCASSQQGAYEQYFGPGTRLTVT.

V and J are TRBV18 and TRBJ1-1; a possible D gene is TRBD1 (6 bases). V was clipped by 5 bases and J by 3 bases, with 13 bases between them. Germline assignment: CDR1 KGHSH and CDR2 LQKENI. This CDR3 spans 14 amino acids. CDR3 amino acids: CASSLQGGDTEAFF. The CDR3 DNA is TGTGCCAGCTCATTACAGGGTGGGGACACTGAAGCTTTCTTT.

The genes are TRBV5-3 and TRBJ1-2, with 8 positions matching TRBD1. TRBV5-3 belongs to the ORF category, with a function that is uncertain. The V gene end was trimmed by 0 bases and the J gene end by 0 bases; junction bases not matched to a gene: 1. The CDR3 has 15 residues. CDR3: CARSLAGQANYGYTF. The CDR3 DNA sequence: TGTGCCAGAAGCTTGGCGGGACAGGCTAACTATGGCTACACCTTC.

The chain is built from TRBV28 and TRBJ2-1; 8 positions agree with TRBD2. This CDR3 contains 16 residues. V was pared by 2 bases and J by 0 bases, with 3 bases of the junction left unmatched. Germline V gene sequence: CDR1 MDHEN, CDR2 SYDVKM. The CDR3 DNA sequence: TGTGCCAGCAGTTTACTCAGCGGGAGCTCCTACAATGAGCAGTTCTTC. Residues: CASSLLSGSSYNEQFF. Variable domain in full (rest from reference TRBV28 and TRBJ2-1): DVKVTQSSRYLVKRTGEKVFLECVQDMDHENMFWYRQDPGLGLRLIYFSYDVKMKEKGDIPEGYSVSREKKERFSLILESASTNQTSMYLCASSLLSGSSYNEQFFGPGTRLTVL.